Listed here are 28 T cell receptor beta chains from one sample, sequenced in a study of blood T cell repertoires in COVID-19 (TCRdb year 2020). Library preparation used the immunoSEQ multiplex PCR assay. TCRdb took this table from immuneACCESS and kept in-frame rearrangements with V and J called. Such tables lack part of the clones; where checked against another copy, unresolved V genes explain under half of the gap, and the rest is unexplained. The sample table holds approximately 200,000 clones, of which 70% to 90% were seen once. 1.4% to 1.5% of the sample is in the top ten clones. Material: peripheral blood. These receptor sequences come from a man aged 18 to 35 with active or convalescent COVID-19.

The chain couples TRBV14 to TRBJ2-1; 8 bases line up with TRBD2. In germline, CDR1 is SGHDN, CDR2 FVKESK. V lost 6 bases to trimming and J lost 7 bases; unmatched junction nucleotides: 11. This CDR3 contains 15 residues. CDR3 coding DNA: TGTGCCAGCAGTCCGGGAATAGCGGGGTTTAATGAGCAGTTCTTC. As protein: CASSPGIAGFNEQFF. Variable domain in full (rest from reference TRBV14 and TRBJ2-1): EAGVTQFPSHSVIEKGQTVTLRCDPISGHDNLYWYRRVMGKEIKFLLHFVKESKQDESGMPNNRFLAERTGGTYSTLKVQPAELEDSGVYFCASSPGIAGFNEQFFGPGTRLTVL.

The J gene is TRBJ2-1, the V gene TRBV15, with 14 bases matching TRBD2. From germline, CDR1 is LNHNV and CDR2 YYDKDF (reference sequence). Trimming at V came to 0 bases and at J to 12 bases, leaving 7 bases not matched to a gene. The CDR3 covers 16 residues. In DNA, the CDR3 is TGTGCCACCAGCAGAGATAGGGGGACTAGCGGGAGTCGGCAGTTCTTC. As protein: CATSRDRGTSGSRQFF.

This sequence joins TRBV12-5 and TRBJ2-7; D unresolved. Looked up from germline, CDR1 is LGHNT and CDR2 is FRNRAP. This CDR3 has 11 residues. With 6 bases removed from V and 4 bases from J, the gap between germline ends came to 7 bases. CDR3 protein: CASGIEYEQYF. CDR3 in DNA: TGTGCTAGTGGGATAGAGTACGAGCAGTACTTC.

This clone was seen only a few times. The gene calls are TRBV12-5 and TRBJ1-2; the match to TRBD1 covers 9 bases. Losses at the gene ends were 2 bases for V and 8 bases for J; bases not matched to a gene: 6. The CDR3 totals 14 residues. Germline values: CDR1 LGHNT, CDR2 FRNRAP. For the CDR3, the DNA is TGTGCTAGTGGTTTGTCCCGCGGGACAGGGGGCTACACCTTC. Protein product: CASGLSRGTGGYTF.

This rearrangement joins TRBV3-1 (or the pseudogene TRBV3-2) to TRBJ2-1; 10 bases align to TRBD2. CDR3 length: 16 amino acids. The V segment lost 4 bases and the J segment 9 bases; nucleotides outside the gene matches: 12. The germline CDR1 and CDR2 sequences are LGHDT and YNNKEL (reference sequence). Here the CDR3 reads CASSLLTSGKYGEQFF. The CDR3 bases are TGTGCCAGCAGCCTCTTAACTAGCGGGAAGTATGGTGAGCAGTTCTTC.

The chain joins TRBV6-5 to TRBJ2-5; maybe TRBD2 (6 bases). The V end lost 4 bases, the J end lost 4 bases, and 13 bases lay between the germline ends. Germline V gives CDR1 MNHEY, CDR2 SVGAGI. This CDR3 is 14 amino acids long. CDR3 loop: CASSSPRGSETQYF. The CDR3 bases are TGTGCCAGCAGTTCCCCACGGGGGTCAGAGACCCAGTACTTC.

The V and J genes are TRBV5-6 and TRBJ1-6, with a tentative D call TRBD1 (6 bases). The length of the CDR3 is 14 residues. Germline V lookup: CDR1 SGHDT, CDR2 YYEEEE. V lost 0 bases and J 7 bases, leaving 8 bases between the germline ends. The CDR3 DNA is TGTGCCAGCAGCTTGGGGACAGAGAATTCACCCCTCCACTTT. Its translation: CASSLGTENSPLHF.

This clone was seen once. This sequence joins TRBV5-1 and TRBJ2-5; tentative D call: TRBD1 (5 bases). Trimming cost V 0 bases and J 5 bases, with 17 bases left between them. Germline CDR1 and CDR2: SGHRS and YFSETQ. The length of the CDR3 is 16 residues. For the CDR3, the DNA is TGCGCCAGCAGCTTGGAAGGGGTAGGGGATGTGGAGACCCAGTACTTC. As protein: CASSLEGVGDVETQYF.

There are a few counts of this clone. V gene TRBV3-1 (or the pseudogene TRBV3-2) combines with J gene TRBJ1-3; 9 nucleotides agree with TRBD1. The CDR3 has 16 residues. The trim removed 3 bases at V and 4 bases at J, leaving 7 bases unmatched. In germline, CDR1 is LGHDT, CDR2 YNNKEL (reference sequence). CDR3 DNA sequence: TGTGCCAGCAGCCAGCAACAGGGGGCAGGAGGAAACACCATATATTTT. Encoded protein: CASSQQQGAGGNTIYF.

The gene calls are TRBV5-1 and TRBJ2-7; 8 nucleotides align to TRBD1. Germline CDR1 is SGHRS and CDR2 is YFSETQ. This CDR3 region has 16 residues. V lost 4 bases, J lost 0 bases, and 9 bases stayed unmatched. Here the CDR3 reads CASSPEGTGVSYEQYF. Here the CDR3 DNA reads TGCGCCAGCAGCCCGGAGGGGACAGGCGTCTCCTACGAGCAGTACTTC. The variable domain in full, completed from reference TRBV5-1 and TRBJ2-7, reads KAGVTQTPRYLIKTRGQQVTLSCSPISGHRSVSWYQQTPGQGLQFLFEYFSETQRNKGNFPGRFSGRQFSNSRSEMNVSTLELGDSALYLCASSPEGTGVSYEQYFGPGTRLTVT.

The V gene is TRBV28, the J gene TRBJ1-2; 10 bases match TRBD1. The trim removed 7 bases at V and 5 bases at J, leaving 10 bases unmatched. Germline V gives CDR1 MDHEN, CDR2 SYDVKM. The CDR3 has 15 amino acids. As DNA, the CDR3 is TGTGCCAGCACAGAAGGGACAGGGGTTCGGTATGGCTACACCTTC. It encodes CASTEGTGVRYGYTF.

The sample holds one count of this clone. An end of the junction does not agree with germline; a read error may underlie this. DNA for the CDR3: TGTGCCACCACGCGAACAGGGGTGTCTTATGAAGAACTGTTTTTT. Translated: CATTRTGVSYEELFF. The chain employs TRBV6-4 and TRBJ1-4; 7 bases align to TRBD1. The CDR3 runs 15 residues. Germline V CDR1 and CDR2: MRHNA, SNTAGT.

The chain has TRBV10-3 and TRBJ2-3; 10 bases match TRBD2. This CDR3 spans 14 amino acids. Germline V gene sequence: CDR1 ENHRY, CDR2 SYGVKD. With 2 bases clipped from V and 6 bases from J, the junction kept 2 bases outside the gene matches. The CDR3 DNA reads as TGTGCCATCAGTGAGCCGGGACTAGCGGATACGCAGTATTTT. Its protein product is CAISEPGLADTQYF.

The genes are TRBV5-1 and TRBJ2-6; 7 nucleotides match TRBD1. Germline V lookup: CDR1 SGHRS, CDR2 YFSETQ. CDR3 length: 17 amino acids. Trimming at V came to 6 bases and at J to 2 bases, leaving 11 bases not matched to a gene. The CDR3 DNA sequence: TGCGCCAGCAACCTCCTAGGGGGCGGCGCTGGGGCCAACGTCCTGACTTTC. Its protein is CASNLLGGGAGANVLTF.

The rearrangement uses TRBV6-5 and TRBJ2-1; 7 nucleotides line up with TRBD2. Germline V lookup: CDR1 MNHEY, CDR2 SVGAGI. This CDR3 contains 14 residues. J lost 5 bases, V lost 7 bases, and 8 bases had no gene match. The CDR3 DNA reads as TGTGCCAGCACGAGGTCTAGCGGTAACAATGAGCAGTTCTTC. Translation gives CASTRSSGNNEQFF.

The chain carries TRBV7-9 and TRBJ2-1; weak D call: TRBD1 (6 bases). Germline values: CDR1 SEHNR, CDR2 FQNEAQ (reference sequence). V was clipped by 5 bases and J by 6 bases, with 20 bases between them. The CDR3 extends over 16 amino acids. The CDR3 DNA reads TGTGCCAGCAGCCGATCGACAGGCCCCTTGGGCAATGAGCAGTTCTTC. It codes for CASSRSTGPLGNEQFF.

This clone has only one observation. The V and J genes are TRBV6-4 and TRBJ1-5; D is undetermined. The CDR3 has 13 residues. Trimming took 2 bases from V and 0 from J, leaving 2 bases between them. Per the germline V gene, CDR1 is MRHNA and CDR2 is SNTAGT. Here the CDR3 DNA reads TGTGCCAGCAGTGACCGTAGCAATCAGCCCCAGCATTTT. Translating gives CASSDRSNQPQHF.

The chain recombines TRBV5-1 with TRBJ2-7; 7 nucleotides match TRBD1. J lost 12 bases, V lost 3 bases, and 6 bases had no gene match. Germline V CDR1 and CDR2: SGHRS, YFSETQ. CDR3 length equals 11 residues. CDR3 DNA sequence: TGCGCCAGCAGCTCCCGACAGGGCCGGTACTTC. Its translation: CASSSRQGRYF.

This chain connects TRBV4-1 to TRBJ1-5; no firm D call. Germline values: CDR1 MGHRA, CDR2 YSYEKL. The CDR3 contains 15 residues. V gave up 1 base and J gave up 2 bases, with 9 bases separating them. The CDR3 region is CASSQGPVGNQPQHF. The CDR3 DNA sequence: TGCGCCAGCAGCCAAGGCCCGGTCGGCAATCAGCCCCAGCATTTT.

A single count supports this clone. This chain connects TRBV7-8 to TRBJ2-7; 9 nucleotides line up with TRBD1. V was clipped by 5 bases and J by 0 bases; unmatched bases: 14. The germline CDR1 and CDR2 sequences are SGHVS and FQNEAQ. This CDR3 comprises 18 residues. CDR3 nucleotide sequence: TGTGCCAGCAGCCCCGCTCCCGGGACAGGGTTACTCTCCTACGAGCAGTACTTC. Translated, it gives CASSPAPGTGLLSYEQYF.

V gene TRBV6-1 combines with J gene TRBJ2-7; TRBD2 agrees at 7 bases. Germline assignment: CDR1 MNHNS and CDR2 SASEGT. V shed 1 base, J shed 2 bases, and the junction held 5 bases outside the gene matches. This CDR3 is 15 amino acids long. In DNA, the CDR3 is TGTGCCAGCAGTGAAGTCCCAGGGAGGGCCTACGAGCAGTACTTC. This codes for CASSEVPGRAYEQYF.

CDR3 region: CATRTGDLNTEAFF. Written as DNA, the CDR3 is TGTGCCACCAGGACAGGGGATTTGAACACTGAAGCTTTCTTT. J is TRBJ1-1 and V is TRBV19; the match to TRBD1 covers 9 bases. Trimming removed 10 bases from V and 0 bases from J; junction bases left unmatched: 6. From germline, CDR1 is LNHDA and CDR2 SQIVND (reference sequence). The CDR3 is 14 residues long.

The table lists this clone with a few counts. The chain links TRBV5-1 to TRBJ2-1; a weak D match, TRBD1 (5 bases). Between the trimmed V and J ends, which lost 6 bases and 8 bases, there was a span of 15 bases. Per germline, CDR1 SGHRS and CDR2 YFSETQ. The CDR3 has 13 residues. CDR3 bases: TGCGCCAGCATCGGCCCAGGGATGCATGAGCAGTTCTTC. Protein product: CASIGPGMHEQFF.

This clone turned up a few times. Other DNA sequences from this sample encode an identical CDR3 as well. The gene calls are TRBV6-4 and TRBJ2-2, with 7 bases lining up with TRBD1. Germline V lookup: CDR1 MRHNA, CDR2 SNTAGT. The CDR3 runs 17 residues. With 0 bases clipped from V and 0 bases from J, the junction kept 4 bases outside the gene matches. This CDR3 is CASSDSVDRANTGELFF. The CDR3 bases are TGTGCCAGCAGTGACTCCGTAGACAGGGCGAACACCGGGGAGCTGTTTTTT.

This clone was detected only once. The chain joins TRBV28 to TRBJ2-5, with D perhaps TRBD1 (6 bases). V dropped 3 bases and J dropped 3 bases, with 11 bases sitting between them. Germline CDR1 and CDR2: MDHEN and SYDVKM. The CDR3 is made up of 14 amino acids. The DNA for the CDR3 is TGTGCCAGCAGTTTTGGGGCAGGGGAAGAGACCCAGTACTTC. Protein product: CASSFGAGEETQYF.

The chain recombines TRBV9 with TRBJ2-2, with D perhaps matching TRBD2 (5 bases). Germline V lookup: CDR1 SGDLS, CDR2 YYNGEE. The length of the CDR3 is 14 residues. Trimming removed 5 bases at V and 1 base at J, with 9 bases between. The CDR3 sequence is CASRYRENTGELFF. CDR3 DNA sequence: TGTGCCAGCAGATACCGGGAGAACACCGGGGAGCTGTTTTTT.

The rearrangement joins TRBV9 to TRBJ2-4, with D perhaps TRBD1 (6 bases). Deletions cut 5 bases from V and 5 bases from J, with 14 bases between. The CDR3 runs to 14 residues. Germline V lookup: CDR1 SGDLS, CDR2 YYNGEE. CDR3 nucleotide sequence: TGTGCCAGCAGTTTGGGGGCTAGGGAAAACATTCAGTACTTC. Residues: CASSLGARENIQYF.

This clone has only a few counts. The chain joins TRBV7-8 to TRBJ1-5, with D unclear. CDR3 length: 16 amino acids. Germline loops: CDR1 SGHVS, CDR2 FQNEAQ. V lost 2 bases and J 0 bases, leaving 11 bases between the germline ends. In nucleotides, the CDR3 is TGTGCCAGCAGCTTAAGTACAGCCGGTAGCAATCAGCCCCAGCATTTT. Translated: CASSLSTAGSNQPQHF. Variable domain in full (rest from reference TRBV7-8 and TRBJ1-5): GAGVSQSPRYKVAKRGQDVALRCDPISGHVSLFWYQQALGQGPEFLTYFQNEAQLDKSGLPSDRFFAERPEGSVSTLKIQRTQQEDSAVYLCASSLSTAGSNQPQHFGDGTRLSIL.